The count of the clone carrying this T cell receptor beta chain is one. Its antigen is still unknown. Only in-frame clones appear in the TCRdb table, and some are missing; sequencing was by immunoSEQ multiplex PCR. This table holds about 34,000 clones, around 82% found once. The CDR3 sequence is 17 residues long. Trimming pared 4 bases from V and 0 bases from J, leaving 19 bases between. Germline CDR1 is SGHKS and CDR2 is YYEKEE (reference sequence). Pooling was applied to second doses at about 4 or about 12 weeks. This entry is derived from a study of T cell responses to AZD1222 COVID-19 vaccine. Study-wide points: Regions 160-218 and 743-854 held dominance among vaccine-associated CD4 TCRs, which spanned spike. The repertoires were collected only after the peak T cell response. At study baseline, merely several AZD1222 recipients were seropositive.

This sequence was found in an adult who received the AZD1222 COVID-19 vaccine. This chain uses TRBV5-5 with TRBJ1-2; tentatively, D is TRBD1 (6 bases). The sequences come from peripheral blood, collected 28 days after the second AZD1222 dose. The CDR3 loop is CASSLEDRIASNYGYTF. CDR3 sequence (DNA): TGTGCCAGCAGCCTTGAGGACAGAATCGCCTCTAACTATGGCTACACCTTC.